The clone carrying this T cell receptor beta chain appeared a few times. This record comes from a study of OX40 agonist ivuxolimab in advanced cancers. Profiling relied on immunoSEQ multiplex PCR, and the TCRdb table lists in-frame clones only, not all of them. The sample lists around 100,000 clones, about 90% occurring once. CDR1 and CDR2 from the germline V gene are MDHEN and SYDVKM. V was clipped by 5 bases and J by 6 bases, with 11 bases between them. CDR3 length equals 12 residues. The sequence derives from an adult with an advanced solid tumor such as melanoma, head and neck, liver or kidney cancer. Sequencing was performed on CD4+ or CD8+ T cells sorted from blood, taken in a trial of the OX40 agonist ivuxolimab. The chain links TRBV28 to TRBJ2-7; weak D call: TRBD2 (6 bases). The CDR3: CASSLTSSEQYF. The CDR3 DNA sequence: TGTGCCAGCAGTCTTACTAGCTCCGAGCAGTACTTC.